This entry is about one T cell receptor (beta chain). One entry per CDR3 protein results from TCRdb running MiXCR on the 5' RACE reads. The top ten clones hold over 10% of a sample with roughly 770,000 distinct CDR3 sequences, around a sixth of them seen once. Germline V gene data show CDR1 as DFQATT and CDR2 as SNEGSKA (reference sequence). CDR3 length: 14 amino acids. V lost 0 bases to trimming and J lost 7 bases; unmatched junction nucleotides: 4. The entry originates in a study of identical twins. These sequences were also reported in another study, on T cells expressing NK-cell markers.

The sequence derives from a woman aged 18-29 years in good health. Source material: PBMCs. V is TRBV20-1 and J is TRBJ2-5; 11 positions agree with TRBD1. The CDR3 sequence is CSARDRGTGGTQYF. The CDR3 DNA reads as TGCAGTGCTAGAGATCGAGGGACAGGGGGGACCCAGTACTTC.